This T cell receptor beta chain derives from a study of T cells in Graves' hyperthyroidism and ophthalmopathy (dated by TCRdb to the late 2010s). For context, the study as a whole: Peripheral blood samples were taken at the time of initial diagnosis, prior to any treatment. A discovery cohort of around 100 patients, roughly 40 with Graves' ophthalmopathy and over 55 with stable Graves' hyperthyroidism, was used to find distinguishing TCR V-J signatures. An independent validation cohort of 18 to 20 hyperthyroidism patients and approximately 15 patients who later progressed to ophthalmopathy tested prospective prediction of ophthalmopathy. The 100 discovery patients were divided at random into training and test sets in a 7:3 ratio. In addition, the study compared T-cell repertoires in thyroid tissue and in blood from six Graves' hyperthyroidism patients. Following sampling, methimazole starting at 30 mg daily was given to hyperthyroidism patients, and high-dose intravenous methylprednisolone was given to ophthalmopathy patients. TCR Vbeta CDR3 sequencing of 135 peripheral blood samples (approximately 44 ophthalmopathy, roughly 72 hyperthyroidism and approximately 17 progressor patients) is reported in the paper.

The CDR3 runs 16 amino acids, cysteine and phenylalanine included. CDR3 DNA only is kept here, 48 bases in frame from base 1. Sequences SGHTA (CDR1) and FQGNSA (CDR2) are obtained from the germline V gene. V loses 1 base, J loses 4 bases, and the germline ends lie 14 bases apart. Moderately to severely active disease, a Clinical Activity Score of at least 3, a NOSPECS grade of at least 4, and a duration under 3 months were present in ophthalmopathy patients. Any patient with an uncontrolled infection, another autoimmune disease, pregnancy or lactation was excluded. Diagnoses relied on clinical symptoms, serum thyroxine and TRAb, thyroid ultrasound and orbital computed tomography. PBMCs were separated from 8 to 10 ml of fresh peripheral blood using Ficoll-Paque density gradient centrifugation. Trizol reagent was used to extract total RNA, and RNA quality was then checked on an Agilent 2100 Bioanalyzer.

The TCR beta CDR3 regions were amplified from the RNA transcripts. For the first round of RT-PCR on the TCR CDR3, the HTBI primer set was used together with the Qiagen OneStep RT-PCR kit. Libraries were constructed in a second round of multiplex PCR, after which size selection and purification were carried out. The libraries were sequenced on an Illumina HiSeq2000 using paired-end 100 bp reads. The paper's data handling went like this. SOAPnuke was used to process the raw data, removing reads that contained adapters or uncalled bases, had a mean Phred below 15, or lacked an exact match to the constant primer or identifier. High-quality paired reads were merged with COPE v1.2.5, and unique nucleotide sequences were defined as clonotypes. MiTCR v1.1 was used to align the clonotypes against IMGT TRBV, TRBD and TRBJ reference segments. The analysis included only V-J combinations with a frequency above 0.0001, which together covered around 99% of the repertoires. A TCS score was defined as the ratio between F50 (clonal expansion) and ExV (chaos), using BLOSUM62-based TCRdist between CDR3 peptides within each V-J. Welch's t-statistics and random forest reduced 514 V-J features to 10 to 15, which were used in a naive Bayes classifier (R e1071). The raw public data were reprocessed by TCRdb itself: fastp quality trimming at Q25, MiXCR clonotype calling, in-frame beta chains only. Each CDR3 protein gets just one entry, which takes the most common genes and DNA from the rows behind it. It is TCRdb's table, rather than the study itself, that gives the V and J calls and clone size. This sample is represented by about 460,000 distinct CDR3 sequences; about 20% of them were singletons. The ten largest clones add up to less than 65% of the sample.

Overall study results and their limits: During validation, the model predicted progression to ophthalmopathy a median of about 5.9 months ahead of onset, with more than 55% sensitivity and under 85% specificity. Most expanded thyroid clonotypes (frequency above 0.001) were also detected in blood, suggesting blood repertoires may reflect thyroid immune responses. No statistical method was used to set the sample size in advance, and investigators knew the group allocation. Ophthalmopathy was separated from stable hyperthyroidism by a 13 V-J signature model, with just over 85% sensitivity and around 81% specificity obtained in cross-validation and 80%/75% obtained in testing.

This clonotype was observed a handful of times. No cognate antigen has been identified for it. Base-call qualities are not available, and no considerably larger clone is one nucleotide away. Sequencing was performed on blood. This chain is built from TRBV7-2 and TRBJ2-1; no D gene call is confident. This sequence was found in a woman aged 70-85 years with Graves' ophthalmopathy. The DNA sequence is as follows: TGTGCCAGCAGCTTAGGAGGTCCGGGCGTATACAATGAGCAGTTCTTC. This codes for CASSLGGPGVYNEQFF.